Below, 25 T cell receptor beta chains from the same sample are listed, as sequenced in a study. One entry per CDR3 protein results from TCRdb running MiXCR on the RT-PCR reads. Here the sample spans almost 700,000 distinct CDR3 sequences, 12% to 15% being singletons. Specimen: memory CD4+ T cells from blood. Receptors originate from a female donor in good health, serving as a healthy control.

The chain carries TRBV6-1 and TRBJ2-2, with TRBD1 as a possible D gene (6 bases). V lost 4 bases, J lost 5 bases, and 23 bases lay in between. This CDR3 spans 18 amino acids. Germline CDR1 is MNHNS and CDR2 is SASEGT. CDR3 protein: CASSAFSLRDISTGELFF. The CDR3 nucleotides read TGTGCCAGCAGTGCCTTCTCACTCCGGGACATTAGTACCGGGGAGCTGTTTTTT.

The chain uses TRBV7-8 and TRBJ1-5, with D possibly being TRBD1 (5 bases). The germline V gene has CDR1 SGHVS and CDR2 FQNEAQ. This CDR3 comprises 15 residues. V gave up 0 bases and J gave up 4 bases, with 10 bases separating them. Here the CDR3 reads CASSLASTANQPQHF. The CDR3 DNA reads TGTGCCAGCAGCTTAGCTTCGACAGCTAATCAGCCCCAGCATTTT. The full variable domain, rest sourced from reference TRBV7-8 and TRBJ1-5, is GAGVSQSPRYKVAKRGQDVALRCDPISGHVSLFWYQQALGQGPEFLTYFQNEAQLDKSGLPSDRFFAERPEGSVSTLKIQRTQQEDSAVYLCASSLASTANQPQHFGDGTRLSIL.

In its sample, this clonotype was seen a few times. V usage is TRBV20-1 and J usage is TRBJ2-7; 15 bases match TRBD2. J lost 0 bases, V lost 6 bases, and 9 bases had no gene match. CDR1 DFQATT and CDR2 SNEGSKA come from the germline V gene (reference sequence). This CDR3 spans 17 amino acids. CDR3 amino acids: CSADGTSGRMSSYEQYF. CDR3 DNA sequence: TGCAGTGCAGACGGGACTAGCGGGAGGATGAGCTCCTACGAGCAGTACTTC.

V usage is TRBV4-3 and J usage is TRBJ1-1; weak D call: TRBD1 (5 bases). The germline gives CDR1 LGHNA, CDR2 YSLEER. CDR3 size: 15 residues. V lost 0 bases, J lost 4 bases, and 12 bases lay in between. The CDR3 loop is CASSQDAGPSTEAFF. As DNA, the CDR3 is TGCGCCAGCAGCCAAGATGCGGGGCCCAGCACTGAAGCTTTCTTT.

The J gene is TRBJ2-4, the V gene TRBV5-4; D is unresolved. Trimming took 1 base from V and 5 from J, leaving 4 bases between them. Germline V gene lookup returns CDR1 SGHNT and CDR2 YYREEE (reference sequence). CDR3 length: 12 residues. The CDR3 DNA reads TGTGCCAGCAGCTTGAGGGAAAACATTCAGTACTTC. Translated, it gives CASSLRENIQYF. Variable domain in full (rest from reference TRBV5-4 and TRBJ2-4): ETGVTQSPTHLIKTRGQQVTLRCSSQSGHNTVSWYQQALGQGPQFIFQYYREEENGRGNFPPRFSGLQFPNYSSELNVNALELDDSALYLCASSLRENIQYFGAGTRLSVL.

This clonotype was seen at least ten times. The junction departs from germline at one end; a sequencing error may be responsible. The chain links TRBV5-1 to TRBJ1-5; 7 bases fit TRBD1. The CDR3 has 13 amino acids. Germline lookup yields CDR1 SGHRS and CDR2 YFSETQ. The CDR3 coding sequence is TGTGCCAGCAGGGGGGACAGCAATCAGCCCCAGCATTTT. As protein: CASRGDSNQPQHF.

The sample holds many counts of this clonotype. V is TRBV12-3 or TRBV12-4 and J is TRBJ1-5; possibly TRBD1 for D (5 bases). V was trimmed by 4 bases and J by 1 base, leaving 20 bases between them. The length of the CDR3 is 18 residues. CDR3 coding DNA: TGTGCCAGCAGTTCCCGGGTCGGGGGGGGTAAGAGCAATCAGCCCCAGCATTTT. Its translation: CASSSRVGGGKSNQPQHF.

This clonotype was found many times. J is TRBJ2-7 and V is TRBV5-1, with D possibly being TRBD1 (6 bases). The CDR3 consists of 15 residues. Between the trimmed V and J ends, which lost 6 bases and 2 bases, there was a span of 18 bases. Germline V gene lookup returns CDR1 SGHRS and CDR2 YFSETQ. The CDR3 loop is CASNDPRDTTYEQYF. CDR3 bases: TGCGCCAGCAATGACCCCCGGGACACCACCTACGAGCAGTACTTC. Using reference TRBV5-1 and TRBJ2-7 for the parts outside the CDR3, the full variable domain is KAGVTQTPRYLIKTRGQQVTLSCSPISGHRSVSWYQQTPGQGLQFLFEYFSETQRNKGNFPGRFSGRQFSNSRSEMNVSTLELGDSALYLCASNDPRDTTYEQYFGPGTRLTVT.

V usage is TRBV10-3 and J usage is TRBJ2-2; D is perhaps TRBD2 (5 bases). V dropped 4 bases and J dropped 0 bases, with 9 bases sitting between them. CDR3 size: 15 residues. The germline V gene has CDR1 ENHRY and CDR2 SYGVKD. The CDR3 loop reads CAISGADSNTGELFF. The CDR3 region has the DNA TGTGCCATCAGTGGGGCGGACTCGAACACCGGGGAGCTGTTTTTT.

This clonotype was found a few times. The chain carries TRBV4-2 and TRBJ1-5; D might be TRBD1 (5 bases). This CDR3 has 17 amino acids. Trimming removed 0 bases at V and 3 bases at J, with 15 bases between. Germline CDR1 and CDR2: LGHNA and YNFKEQ. The CDR3 loop reads CASSQDPRGGYNQPQHF. The CDR3 DNA follows: TGTGCCAGCAGCCAAGATCCTAGGGGAGGGTACAATCAGCCCCAGCATTTT.

In this sample, this clonotype turned up a few times. The rearrangement links TRBV12-3 or TRBV12-4 to TRBJ2-3; the match to TRBD2 covers 7 bases. This CDR3 region has 16 residues. The V segment lost 1 base and the J segment 6 bases; nucleotides outside the gene matches: 10. The CDR3 bases are TGTGCCAGCAGTTTAGGGGCTAGCGGCATGCCGGATACGCAGTATTTT. It yields the protein CASSLGASGMPDTQYF.

This clonotype was seen a handful of times. This chain links TRBV18 with TRBJ2-3; 9 nucleotides match TRBD1. The CDR3 totals 15 residues. Unmatched junction bases numbered 5, after V lost 4 bases and J lost 3 bases. Germline CDR1 reads KGHSH; CDR2 reads LQKENI. CDR3 nucleotide sequence: TGTGCCAGCTCACTTGGGACAGGGTGGACAGATACGCAGTATTTT. Its protein product is CASSLGTGWTDTQYF.

The V call is TRBV20-1, the J call TRBJ1-2; 8 bases fit TRBD1. Unmatched junction bases numbered 7, after V lost 3 bases and J lost 4 bases. Per germline, CDR1 DFQATT and CDR2 SNEGSKA (reference sequence). CDR3 length equals 14 residues. The chain's CDR3 is CSASLQGEGYGYTF. The CDR3 DNA follows: TGCAGTGCTAGCTTACAGGGGGAAGGCTATGGCTACACCTTC.

This clonotype has ten or more counts. This chain joins TRBV5-1 and TRBJ1-1, with D tentatively TRBD1 (5 bases). Deletions cut 1 base from V and 1 base from J, with 11 bases between. The length of the CDR3 is 15 residues. CDR1 is SGHRS and CDR2 is YFSETQ in the germline V gene. CDR3 in amino acids: CASSLTATENTEAFF. CDR3 nucleotides: TGCGCCAGCAGCTTGACTGCGACAGAGAACACTGAAGCTTTCTTT.

This chain joins TRBV10-3 and TRBJ2-1; TRBD1 or TRBD2 may be the D gene (5 bases each). Germline-derived CDR1 and CDR2 are ENHRY and SYGVKD. The CDR3 covers 16 residues. V lost 0 bases to trimming and J lost 5 bases, with 14 bases between them. CDR3 DNA: TGTGCCATCAGTGAGTCTGGGGGATTCAGCGACAATGAGCAGTTCTTC. It yields the protein CAISESGGFSDNEQFF.

On this clonotype itself: With a much larger clone just one base away, this may be a read error. The chain employs TRBV24-1 and TRBJ2-5, with D perhaps matching TRBD1 (6 bases). Germline V lookup: CDR1 KGHDR, CDR2 SFDVKD. The CDR3 extends over 14 amino acids. V lost 4 bases to trimming and J lost 2 bases, with 10 bases between them. The CDR3 is CATSDSDRQETQYF. The CDR3 region has the DNA TGTGCCACCAGTGACTCGGACAGACAAGAGACCCAGTACTTC.

The sample holds a few counts of this clonotype. The V gene is TRBV20-1, the J gene TRBJ1-2; 8 positions match TRBD1. Trimming took 1 base from V and 4 from J; bases not matched to a gene: 11. Germline V gene data show CDR1 as DFQATT and CDR2 as SNEGSKA (reference sequence). CDR3 length: 16 amino acids. CDR3 region: CSARVSTDRVGYGYTF. In nucleotides, the CDR3 is TGCAGTGCTAGAGTGTCGACGGACAGGGTCGGCTATGGCTACACCTTC.

This clonotype was found many times. The rearrangement joins TRBV4-3 to TRBJ2-2, with D uncertain. CDR1 and CDR2 from the germline V gene are LGHNA and YSLEER. The CDR3 contains 13 residues. Trimming removed 3 bases from V and 6 bases from J, with 8 bases in between. CDR3 coding DNA: TGCGCCAGCAGCCATACAGCGCCCGGGGAGCTGTTTTTT. This sequence encodes CASSHTAPGELFF.

The chain recombines TRBV18 with TRBJ2-3; D possibly corresponds to TRBD2 (6 bases). Germline V gene data show CDR1 as KGHSH and CDR2 as LQKENI. V lost 4 bases, J lost 4 bases, and 9 bases lay in between. The CDR3 covers 13 residues. DNA of the CDR3: TGTGCCAGCTCACAACCGGGAGCAGATACGCAGTATTTT. The encoded protein is CASSQPGADTQYF.

The rearrangement uses TRBV7-9 and TRBJ1-1; D unresolved. Looked up from germline, CDR1 is SEHNR and CDR2 is FQNEAQ (reference sequence). This CDR3 contains 15 residues. Trimming removed 0 bases from V and 2 bases from J, with 10 bases in between. CDR3 sequence: CASSLALHRNTEAFF. The CDR3 nucleotides are TGTGCCAGCAGCTTAGCGTTGCACAGAAACACTGAAGCTTTCTTT.

There are many counts of this clonotype. V gene TRBV6-1 combines with J gene TRBJ2-5; D uncertain. The CDR3 consists of 12 residues. V was shortened by 6 bases and J by 4 bases, with 9 bases between the two germline ends. From germline, CDR1 is MNHNS and CDR2 SASEGT. The CDR3 sequence is CASRSPRETQYF. As DNA, the CDR3 is TGTGCCAGCAGATCACCCCGAGAGACCCAGTACTTC.

V gene TRBV9 combines with J gene TRBJ2-1; D may be TRBD2 (6 bases). The CDR3 loop spans 14 amino acids. V was shortened by 1 base and J by 7 bases, with 12 bases between the two germline ends. Germline V gene sequence: CDR1 SGDLS, CDR2 YYNGEE. CDR3 loop: CASSVTGEGNEQFF. The CDR3 DNA follows: TGTGCCAGCAGCGTAACGGGAGAGGGGAATGAGCAGTTCTTC.

This clonotype was recorded many times. The chain links TRBV6-5 to TRBJ1-3; D is unclear. The length of the CDR3 is 15 residues. CDR1 is MNHEY, CDR2 SVGAGI, per germline. With 5 bases removed from V and 0 bases from J, the gap between germline ends came to 11 bases. This CDR3 is CASSHDGNSGNTIYF. The DNA for the CDR3 is TGTGCCAGCAGTCATGACGGAAACTCTGGAAACACCATATATTTT.

Many counts were recorded for this clonotype. The J gene is TRBJ1-1, the V gene TRBV20-1; the match to TRBD1 covers 8 bases. Germline CDR1 DFQATT, CDR2 SNEGSKA (reference sequence). V was pared by 4 bases and J by 4 bases, with 8 bases of the junction left unmatched. This CDR3 spans 14 amino acids. CDR3 DNA: TGCAGTGCTACCCCAGGGGGCCCGGGCACTGAAGCTTTCTTT. Residues: CSATPGGPGTEAFF.

J is TRBJ1-1 and V is TRBV9, with a weak D call TRBD1 (5 bases). V lost 0 bases to trimming and J lost 4 bases, with 16 bases between them. The germline V gene encodes CDR1 SGDLS and CDR2 YYNGEE. The CDR3 length is 16 residues. Written as DNA, the CDR3 is TGTGCCAGCAGCGTAGCTACGGGGGGATGGGGCACTGAAGCTTTCTTT. Its protein product is CASSVATGGWGTEAFF.